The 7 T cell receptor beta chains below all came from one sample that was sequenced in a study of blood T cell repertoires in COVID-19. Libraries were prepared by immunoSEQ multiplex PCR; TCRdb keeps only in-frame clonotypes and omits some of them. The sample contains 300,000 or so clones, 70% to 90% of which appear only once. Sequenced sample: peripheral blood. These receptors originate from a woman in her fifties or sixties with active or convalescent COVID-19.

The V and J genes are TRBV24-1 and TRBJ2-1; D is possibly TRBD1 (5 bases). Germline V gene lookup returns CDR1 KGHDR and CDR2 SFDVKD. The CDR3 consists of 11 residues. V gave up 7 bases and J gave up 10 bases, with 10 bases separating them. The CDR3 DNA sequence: TGTGCCACCAGGGATACAGGAGAGCAGTTCTTC. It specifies CATRDTGEQFF.

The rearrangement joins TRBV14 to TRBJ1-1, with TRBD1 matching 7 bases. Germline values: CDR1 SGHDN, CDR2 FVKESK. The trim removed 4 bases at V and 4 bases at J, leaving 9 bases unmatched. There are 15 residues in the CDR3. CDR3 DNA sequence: TGTGCCAGCAGCCTTTGGACAGGTGTGAGCACTGAAGCTTTCTTT. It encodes CASSLWTGVSTEAFF.

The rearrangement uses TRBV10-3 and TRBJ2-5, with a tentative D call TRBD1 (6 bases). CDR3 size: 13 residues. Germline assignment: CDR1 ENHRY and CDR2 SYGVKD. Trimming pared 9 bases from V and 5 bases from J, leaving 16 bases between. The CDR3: CAISWGHAETQYF. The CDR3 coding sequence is TGTGCCATATCGTGGGGACATGCGGAGACCCAGTACTTC.

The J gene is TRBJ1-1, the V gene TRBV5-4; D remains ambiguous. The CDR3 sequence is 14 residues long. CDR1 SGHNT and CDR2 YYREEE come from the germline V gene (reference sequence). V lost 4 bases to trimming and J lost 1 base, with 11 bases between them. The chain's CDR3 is CASSAFMANTEAFF. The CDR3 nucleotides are TGTGCCAGCAGCGCTTTTATGGCGAACACTGAAGCTTTCTTT.

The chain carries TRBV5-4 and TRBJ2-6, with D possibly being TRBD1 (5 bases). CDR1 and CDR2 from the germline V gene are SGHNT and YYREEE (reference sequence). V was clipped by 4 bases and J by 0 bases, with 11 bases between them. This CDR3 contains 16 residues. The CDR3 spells CASSPLTDSGANVLTF. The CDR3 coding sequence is TGTGCCAGCAGCCCCCTGACAGACTCTGGGGCCAACGTCCTGACTTTC.

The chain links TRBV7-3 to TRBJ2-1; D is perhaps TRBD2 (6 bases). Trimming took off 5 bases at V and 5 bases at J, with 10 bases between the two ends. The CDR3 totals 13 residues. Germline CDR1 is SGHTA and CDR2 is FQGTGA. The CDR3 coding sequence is TGTGCCAGCAGCACATCTAGCGACAATGAGCAGTTCTTC. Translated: CASSTSSDNEQFF. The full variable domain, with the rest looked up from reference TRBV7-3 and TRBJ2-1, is GAGVSQTPSNKVTEKGKYVELRCDPISGHTALYWYRQSLGQGPEFLIYFQGTGAADDSGLPNDRFFAVRPEGSVSTLKIQRTERGDSAVYLCASSTSSDNEQFFGPGTRLTVL.

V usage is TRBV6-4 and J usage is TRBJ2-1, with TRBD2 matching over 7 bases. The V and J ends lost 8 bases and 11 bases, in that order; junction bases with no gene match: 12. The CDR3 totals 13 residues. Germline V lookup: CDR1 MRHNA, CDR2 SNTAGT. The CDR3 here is CASGGEAGLQQFF. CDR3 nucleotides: TGTGCCAGCGGAGGGGAAGCGGGACTTCAGCAGTTCTTC.